This record covers a single T cell receptor beta chain. These data belong to a study of blood T cell repertoires in COVID-19. The overall study: Samples of COVID-19 (acute and convalescent) were obtained from the United States, Italy and Spain.

Germline V gene lookup returns CDR1 SGHVS and CDR2 FQNEAQ. V was shortened by 5 bases and J by 2 bases, with 16 bases between the two germline ends. This CDR3 has 16 amino acids. Authors' data handling: Amplification of reference gene primers provided the estimated nucleated cell counts. Sequencing was performed with immunoSEQ multiplex PCR; in TCRdb, only in-frame clones are kept and a portion is missing. Clone size and V and J calls were adopted from that table, with D and trimming inferred from the DNA. The repertoire holds about 290,000 clones, roughly 80% seen once, with around 4.2% in the top ten.

The sequence was obtained from a woman between 45 and 65 years old with active or convalescent COVID-19. The gene calls are TRBV7-8 and TRBJ1-3; D unclear. Sequencing was performed on peripheral blood. CDR3 residues: CASSLRTGRTGNTIYF. The CDR3 region has the DNA TGTGCCAGCAGCCTACGGACTGGGCGGACTGGAAACACCATATATTTT.